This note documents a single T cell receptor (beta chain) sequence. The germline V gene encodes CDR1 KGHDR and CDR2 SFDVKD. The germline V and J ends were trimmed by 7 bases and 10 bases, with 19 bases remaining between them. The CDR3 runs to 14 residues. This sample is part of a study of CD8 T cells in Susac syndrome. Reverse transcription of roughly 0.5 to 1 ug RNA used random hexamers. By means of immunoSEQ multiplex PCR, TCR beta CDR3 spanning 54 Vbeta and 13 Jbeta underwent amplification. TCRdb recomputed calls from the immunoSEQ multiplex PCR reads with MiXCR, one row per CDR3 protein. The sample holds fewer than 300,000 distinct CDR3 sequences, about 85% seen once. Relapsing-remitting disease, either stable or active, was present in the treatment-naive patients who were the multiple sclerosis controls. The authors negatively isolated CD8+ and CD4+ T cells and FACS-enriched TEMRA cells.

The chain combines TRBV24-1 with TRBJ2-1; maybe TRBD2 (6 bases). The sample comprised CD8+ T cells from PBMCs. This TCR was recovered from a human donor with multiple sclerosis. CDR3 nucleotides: TGTGCCACCAGGGGGACTGGGGTGGGCAACGAGCAGTTCTTC. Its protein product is CATRGTGVGNEQFF.